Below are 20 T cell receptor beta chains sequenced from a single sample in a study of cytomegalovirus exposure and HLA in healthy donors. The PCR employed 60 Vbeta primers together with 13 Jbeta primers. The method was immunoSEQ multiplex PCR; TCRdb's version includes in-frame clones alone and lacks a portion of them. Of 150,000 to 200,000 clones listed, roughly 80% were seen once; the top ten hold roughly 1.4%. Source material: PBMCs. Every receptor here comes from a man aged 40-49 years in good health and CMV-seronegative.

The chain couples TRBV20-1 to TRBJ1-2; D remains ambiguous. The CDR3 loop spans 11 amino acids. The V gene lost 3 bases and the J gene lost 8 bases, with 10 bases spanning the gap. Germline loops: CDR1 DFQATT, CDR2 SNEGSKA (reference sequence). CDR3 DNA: TGCAGTGCTAGCAGAACATCGGGCTACACCTTC. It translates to CSASRTSGYTF.

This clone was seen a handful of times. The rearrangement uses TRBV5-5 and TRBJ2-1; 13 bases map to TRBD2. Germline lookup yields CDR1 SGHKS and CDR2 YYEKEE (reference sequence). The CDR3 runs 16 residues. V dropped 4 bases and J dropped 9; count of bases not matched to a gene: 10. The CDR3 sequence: CASSRWTSGSEGEQFF. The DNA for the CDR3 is TGTGCCAGCAGCCGTTGGACTAGCGGGAGTGAGGGTGAGCAGTTCTTC.

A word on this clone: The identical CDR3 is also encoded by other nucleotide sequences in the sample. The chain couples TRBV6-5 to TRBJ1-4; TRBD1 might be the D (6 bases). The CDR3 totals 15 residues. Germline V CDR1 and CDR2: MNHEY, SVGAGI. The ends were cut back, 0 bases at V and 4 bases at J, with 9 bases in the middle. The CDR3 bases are TGTGCCAGCAGTTACTCACAGGGAGTTAATGAAAAACTGTTTTTT. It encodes CASSYSQGVNEKLFF.

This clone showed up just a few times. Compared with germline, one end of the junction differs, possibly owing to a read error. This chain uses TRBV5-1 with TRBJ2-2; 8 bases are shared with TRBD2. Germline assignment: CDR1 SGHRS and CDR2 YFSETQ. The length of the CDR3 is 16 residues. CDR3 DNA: TGCGCAAGCAGCTCTACGGGGGGGCAGGCCACCGGGGAGCTGTTTTTT. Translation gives CASSSTGGQATGELFF.

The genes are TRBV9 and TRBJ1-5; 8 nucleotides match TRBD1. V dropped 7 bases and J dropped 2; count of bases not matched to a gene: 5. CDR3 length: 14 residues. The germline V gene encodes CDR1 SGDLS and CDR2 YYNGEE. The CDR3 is CASSQTGGNQPQHF. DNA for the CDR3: TGTGCCAGCTCGCAGACAGGGGGCAATCAGCCCCAGCATTTT.

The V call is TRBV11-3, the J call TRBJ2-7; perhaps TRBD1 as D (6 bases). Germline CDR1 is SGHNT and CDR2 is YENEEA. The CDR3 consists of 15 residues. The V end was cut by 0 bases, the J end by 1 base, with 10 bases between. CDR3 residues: CASSLDADRSYEQYF. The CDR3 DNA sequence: TGTGCCAGCAGCTTAGACGCGGACAGATCCTACGAGCAGTACTTC.

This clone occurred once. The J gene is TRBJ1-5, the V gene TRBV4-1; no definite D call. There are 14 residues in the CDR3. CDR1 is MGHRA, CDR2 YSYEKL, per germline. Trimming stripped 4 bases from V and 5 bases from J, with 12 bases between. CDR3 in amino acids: CASSLDGLDQPQHF. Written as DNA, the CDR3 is TGCGCCAGCAGCCTCGACGGGTTAGATCAGCCCCAGCATTTT.

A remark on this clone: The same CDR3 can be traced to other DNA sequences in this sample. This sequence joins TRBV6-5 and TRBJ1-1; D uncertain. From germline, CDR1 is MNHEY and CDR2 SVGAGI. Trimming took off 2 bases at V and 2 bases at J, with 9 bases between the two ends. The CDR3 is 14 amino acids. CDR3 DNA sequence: TGTGCCAGCAGTTACAGGGAGGGTAACACTGAAGCTTTCTTT. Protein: CASSYREGNTEAFF.

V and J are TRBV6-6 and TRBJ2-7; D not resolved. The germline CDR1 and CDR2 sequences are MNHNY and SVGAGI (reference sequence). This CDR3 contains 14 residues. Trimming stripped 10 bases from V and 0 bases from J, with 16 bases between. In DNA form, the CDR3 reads TGTGCCACCAACCTTCATGGCTTCTCCTACGAGCAGTACTTC. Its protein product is CATNLHGFSYEQYF.

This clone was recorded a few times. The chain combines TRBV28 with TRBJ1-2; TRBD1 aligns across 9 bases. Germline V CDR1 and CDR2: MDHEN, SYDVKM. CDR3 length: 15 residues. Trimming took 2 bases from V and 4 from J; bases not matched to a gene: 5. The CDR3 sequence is CASSLRTGGVYGYTF. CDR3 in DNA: TGTGCCAGCAGTTTAAGAACAGGGGGCGTCTATGGCTACACCTTC.

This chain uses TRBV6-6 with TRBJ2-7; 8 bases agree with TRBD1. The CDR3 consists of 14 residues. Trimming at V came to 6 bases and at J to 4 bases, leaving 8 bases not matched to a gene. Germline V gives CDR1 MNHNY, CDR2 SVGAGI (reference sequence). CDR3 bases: TGTGCCAGCAGCTTCGGACAGGGCGGGTACGAGCAGTACTTC. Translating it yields CASSFGQGGYEQYF.

CDR3 DNA: TGCAGTGCTAAACGGAGGGACGGCTACACCTTC. Protein sequence: CSAKRRDGYTF. This chain connects TRBV20-1 to TRBJ1-2, with a weak D call TRBD1 (5 bases). Looked up from germline, CDR1 is DFQATT and CDR2 is SNEGSKA (reference sequence). The CDR3 has 11 amino acids. The germline V and J ends were trimmed by 4 bases and 8 bases, with 11 bases remaining between them.

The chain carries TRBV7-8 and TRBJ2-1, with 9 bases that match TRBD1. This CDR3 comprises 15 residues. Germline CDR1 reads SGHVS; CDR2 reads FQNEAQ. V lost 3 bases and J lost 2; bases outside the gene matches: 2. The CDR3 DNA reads TGTGCCAGCAGCTTGGGACAGGGCACCTACAATGAGCAGTTCTTC. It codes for CASSLGQGTYNEQFF.

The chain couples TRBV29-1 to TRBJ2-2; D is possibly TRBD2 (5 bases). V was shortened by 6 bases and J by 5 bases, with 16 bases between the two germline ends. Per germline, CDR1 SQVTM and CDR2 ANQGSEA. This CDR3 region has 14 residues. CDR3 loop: CSVFEEALTGELFF. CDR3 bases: TGCAGCGTCTTCGAGGAGGCATTAACCGGGGAGCTGTTTTTT.

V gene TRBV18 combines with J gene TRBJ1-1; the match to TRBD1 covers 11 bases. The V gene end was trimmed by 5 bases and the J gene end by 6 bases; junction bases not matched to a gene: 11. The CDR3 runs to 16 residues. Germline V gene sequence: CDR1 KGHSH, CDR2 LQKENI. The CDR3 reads CASSSDRGLFGSEAFF. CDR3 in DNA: TGTGCCAGCTCATCGGACAGGGGGCTCTTTGGGTCTGAAGCTTTCTTT.

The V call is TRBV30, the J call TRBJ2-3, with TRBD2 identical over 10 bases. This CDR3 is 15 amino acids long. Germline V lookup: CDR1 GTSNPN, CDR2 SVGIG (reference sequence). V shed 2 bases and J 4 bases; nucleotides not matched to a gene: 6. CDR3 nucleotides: TGTGCCTGGAGTACGGCTAGCGGGAGACCAGATACGCAGTATTTT. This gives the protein CAWSTASGRPDTQYF.

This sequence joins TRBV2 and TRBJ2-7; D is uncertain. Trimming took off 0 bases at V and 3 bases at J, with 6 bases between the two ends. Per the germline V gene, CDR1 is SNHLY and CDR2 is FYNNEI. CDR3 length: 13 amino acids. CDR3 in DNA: TGTGCCAGCAGTGAAGCGCGATACTACGAGCAGTACTTC. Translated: CASSEARYYEQYF. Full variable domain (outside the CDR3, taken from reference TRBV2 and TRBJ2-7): EPEVTQTPSHQVTQMGQEVILRCVPISNHLYFYWYRQILGQKVEFLVSFYNNEISEKSEIFDDQFSVERPDGSNFTLKIRSTKLEDSAMYFCASSEARYYEQYFGPGTRLTVT.

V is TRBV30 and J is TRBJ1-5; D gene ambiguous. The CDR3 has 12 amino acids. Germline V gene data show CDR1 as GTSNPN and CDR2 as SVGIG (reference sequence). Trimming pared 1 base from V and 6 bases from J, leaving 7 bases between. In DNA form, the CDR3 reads TGTGCCTGGAGTGACCGGTTTCAGCCCCAGCATTTT. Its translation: CAWSDRFQPQHF.

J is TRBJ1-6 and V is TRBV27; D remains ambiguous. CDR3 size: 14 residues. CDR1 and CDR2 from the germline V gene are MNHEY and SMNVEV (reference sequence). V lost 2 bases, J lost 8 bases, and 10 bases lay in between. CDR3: CASSLRGEHSPLHF. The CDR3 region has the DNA TGTGCCAGCAGTTTACGGGGTGAGCATTCACCCCTCCACTTT.

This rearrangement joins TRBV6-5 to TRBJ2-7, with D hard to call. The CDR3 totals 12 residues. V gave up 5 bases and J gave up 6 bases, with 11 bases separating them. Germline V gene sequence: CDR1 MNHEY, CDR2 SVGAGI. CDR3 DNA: TGTGCCAGCAGTACATCGAGAGGCGAGCAGTACTTC. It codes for CASSTSRGEQYF.